This TCR beta chain comes out of a study of shared clonotypes between healthy human individuals. Note on this clone: Its matching antigen is unknown.

CD45RO negativity and positive selection for CCR7 defined naive CD8 cells, a population that excluded terminally differentiated effector memory CD45RA+ cells. Points from the study as a whole: Sample collection involved blood only; tissue repertoires are likely different. The study found lower generation probabilities in non-shared clonotypes than in those shared by all four donors. In a handful of donors, around 5% of naive CD4 clonotypes appeared in common.

Sorted-subset replicate PCRs used 150 to 200 ng DNA, about 30,000 T cell genomes. Libraries were prepared by immunoSEQ multiplex PCR; TCRdb keeps only in-frame clonotypes and omits some of them. This table holds around 1,900,000 clones, 93% found once. The J segment lost 4 bases and the V segment lost 4 bases, leaving 7 bases of the junction unmatched. The CDR3 has 16 amino acids. The germline gives CDR1 SEHNR, CDR2 FQNEAQ (reference sequence). This receptor was taken from a man aged 18 to 30 in good health. Some clones in this sample may be carry-over from other donors' samples. The chain has TRBV7-9 and TRBJ2-1; TRBD2 aligns across 10 bases. The sample consisted of naive CD8+ T cells from PBMCs. Here the CDR3 reads CASSSFLAGVYNEQFF. The CDR3 coding sequence is TGTGCCAGCAGCTCCTTCCTAGCGGGAGTATACAATGAGCAGTTCTTC.